This T cell receptor beta chain was observed in a study of blood T cells in healthy people across ages. Whole-study findings and limits: Long-lived and aged donors differed, with more naive CD4+ cells and higher diversity in the long-lived.

Primers used in a second PCR of roughly 6 to 11 cycles were a sample-barcoded 5' primer and a J-beta primer mix. Each cDNA molecule was tagged by a template-switch adaptor that had 12 random nucleotides. Each CDR3 protein is one row after TCRdb ran MiXCR on the 5' RACE reads. Of 2 million or so distinct CDR3 sequences listed, roughly 49% are singletons. This CDR3 is 16 amino acids long. V dropped 7 bases and J dropped 6 bases, with 21 bases sitting between them. Per germline, CDR1 MDHEN and CDR2 SYDVKM. Of note for this clonotype: What it recognizes is unknown.

The sequence was collected from a woman between 35 and 50 years old in good health. The J gene is TRBJ2-2, the V gene TRBV28; no reliable D call. What was sequenced was blood. CDR3 DNA: TGTGCCAGCACCCCTCACGGCAACGAATGGGCCGGGGAGCTGTTTTTT. Translated, it gives CASTPHGNEWAGELFF.